The subject of this entry is one T cell receptor (beta chain). Authors' data handling: Reference gene primer amplification gave estimated nucleated cell counts. Clones were sequenced by immunoSEQ multiplex PCR, and TCRdb holds only the in-frame ones, with some missing. V and J calls and clone size are those listed in that table; D and trimming were worked out from the DNA. The sample yields roughly 100,000 clones, 80% seen once. This sample was included in a study of blood T cell repertoires in COVID-19. In the study overall: Samples representing acute and convalescent COVID-19 were sourced from the United States, Italy and Spain. In each case, the material was cDNA or gDNA derived from T cells, B-cell-depleted T cells, or PBMCs.

This CDR3 spans 14 amino acids. The germline V gene encodes CDR1 SGHTA and CDR2 FQGNSA. V lost 1 base, J lost 0 bases, and 4 bases lay in between. What was sequenced was peripheral blood. The receptor was derived from a woman of 80 years or more with active or convalescent COVID-19. The rearrangement uses TRBV7-2 and TRBJ1-3; D is unresolved. In DNA, the CDR3 is TGTGCCAGCAGCTTAGTCGGCTCTGGAAACACCATATATTTT. The encoded protein is CASSLVGSGNTIYF.